This T cell receptor (beta chain) came from a study of blood T cell repertoires in COVID-19. For the study at large: PBMCs, B-cell-depleted T cells, or T cells were the source of the cDNA or gDNA that made up the material.

All enrollees were about 18 to 90 years old and from about two dozen US areas. Participant-given clinical history determined each cohort assignment. Sequencing was performed with immunoSEQ multiplex PCR; in TCRdb, only in-frame clones are kept and a portion is missing. The sample has some 250,000 clones, more than 75% seen once; the top ten hold 2.3%. This CDR3 contains 15 residues. The ends lost 4 bases at V and 5 bases at J; junction bases unmatched: 6. Germline values: CDR1 LNHDA, CDR2 SQIVND (reference sequence). The sequence was obtained from a woman between 35 and 50 years old with acute COVID-19. The chain recombines TRBV19 with TRBJ1-4; 8 bases are shared with TRBD1. The sequenced sample consisted of PBMCs or T cells enriched from blood (not recorded which). In DNA, the CDR3 is TGTGCCAGTAGTACCTACAGGGGGAGGAATGAAAAACTGTTTTTT. Translating gives CASSTYRGRNEKLFF.